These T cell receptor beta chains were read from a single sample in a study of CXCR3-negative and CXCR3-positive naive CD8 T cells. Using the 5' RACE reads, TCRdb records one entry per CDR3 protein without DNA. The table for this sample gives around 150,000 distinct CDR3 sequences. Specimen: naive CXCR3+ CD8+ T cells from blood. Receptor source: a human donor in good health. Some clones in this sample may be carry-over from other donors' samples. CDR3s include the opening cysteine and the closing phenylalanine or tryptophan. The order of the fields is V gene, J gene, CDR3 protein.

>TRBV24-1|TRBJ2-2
CATSDLGAIRLFF
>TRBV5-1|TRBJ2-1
CASRVTEGFYYNEQFF
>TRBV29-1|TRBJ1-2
CSVLPRGLNYGYTF
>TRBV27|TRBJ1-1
CASSFSSPNTEAFF
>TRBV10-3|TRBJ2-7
CAISEPPGTSGGISEQYF
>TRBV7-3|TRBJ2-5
CASSLAPGTSGGAETQYF
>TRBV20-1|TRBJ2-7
CSARDEVAAYEQYF
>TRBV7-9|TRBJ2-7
CASSPGFYEQYF
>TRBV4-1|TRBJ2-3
CASSQAAPTRDTQYF
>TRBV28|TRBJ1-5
CASSFGAEQPQHF
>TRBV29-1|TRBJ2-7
CSGGGTGGYEQYF
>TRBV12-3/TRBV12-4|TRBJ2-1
CASSFSERSPEQFF
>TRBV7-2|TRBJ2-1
CASSLILGWNEQFF
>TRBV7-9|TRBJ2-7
CASSSPQHYEQYF
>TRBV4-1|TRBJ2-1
CASSQGWGGDEQFF
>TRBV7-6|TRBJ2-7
CASSPRTVLHEQYF
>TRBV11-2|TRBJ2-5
CASSLDHLQWEETQYF
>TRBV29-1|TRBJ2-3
CSVAGTSKATDTQYF
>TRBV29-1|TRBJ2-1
CSVEDQEGNEQFF
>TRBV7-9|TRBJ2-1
CASSPDNEQFF
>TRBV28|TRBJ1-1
CASSFATEAFF
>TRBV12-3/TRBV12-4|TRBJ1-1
CASSLRTGANTEAFF
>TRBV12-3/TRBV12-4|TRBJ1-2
CASSLAGPVGYTF
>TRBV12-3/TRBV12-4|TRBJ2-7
CASTTWTSGFYEQYF
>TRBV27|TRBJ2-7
CASSFGAVSYEQYF